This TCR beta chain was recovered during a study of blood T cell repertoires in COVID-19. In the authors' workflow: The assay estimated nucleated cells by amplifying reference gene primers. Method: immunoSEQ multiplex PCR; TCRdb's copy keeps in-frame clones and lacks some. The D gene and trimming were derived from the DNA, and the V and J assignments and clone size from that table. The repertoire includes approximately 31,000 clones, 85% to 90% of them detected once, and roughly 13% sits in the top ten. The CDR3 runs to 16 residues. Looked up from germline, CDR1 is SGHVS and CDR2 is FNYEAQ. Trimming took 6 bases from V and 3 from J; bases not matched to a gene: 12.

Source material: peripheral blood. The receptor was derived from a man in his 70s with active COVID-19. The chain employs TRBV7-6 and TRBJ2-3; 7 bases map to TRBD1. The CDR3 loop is CASSHDPGQQTDTQYF. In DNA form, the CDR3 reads TGTGCCAGCAGTCACGACCCGGGACAGCAAACAGATACGCAGTATTTT.